The clone carrying this T cell receptor (beta chain) showed up just a few times. Its antigen remains unknown. TCRdb reprocessed the reads with MiXCR, giving one entry per CDR3 protein. This table has over 95,000 distinct CDR3 sequences, more than 30% appearing once. This record belongs to a study of T cell repertoires in cytomegalovirus infection. Study background: Public TCR beta signatures provided an indication of both CMV infection and a matching HLA type. Whole-study results and caveats: Cumulative public TCR beta family frequency identified carriers of CMV plus the relevant HLA.

This CDR3 spans 14 amino acids. Germline lookup yields CDR1 SGHNT and CDR2 YYREEE (reference sequence). Between the trimmed V and J ends, which lost 0 bases and 3 bases, there was a span of 7 bases. The TCR was taken from a human donor in good health (CMV status not recorded). Some clones in this sample may be carry-over from other donors' samples. The rearrangement links TRBV5-4 to TRBJ2-1; D is unresolved. This material consisted of CD8+ T cells from cultured PBMCs, taken from culture after CMV antigen stimulation. CDR3 amino acids: CASSLDRLYNEQFF. The CDR3 DNA reads as TGTGCCAGCAGCTTGGATCGGCTCTACAATGAGCAGTTCTTC.